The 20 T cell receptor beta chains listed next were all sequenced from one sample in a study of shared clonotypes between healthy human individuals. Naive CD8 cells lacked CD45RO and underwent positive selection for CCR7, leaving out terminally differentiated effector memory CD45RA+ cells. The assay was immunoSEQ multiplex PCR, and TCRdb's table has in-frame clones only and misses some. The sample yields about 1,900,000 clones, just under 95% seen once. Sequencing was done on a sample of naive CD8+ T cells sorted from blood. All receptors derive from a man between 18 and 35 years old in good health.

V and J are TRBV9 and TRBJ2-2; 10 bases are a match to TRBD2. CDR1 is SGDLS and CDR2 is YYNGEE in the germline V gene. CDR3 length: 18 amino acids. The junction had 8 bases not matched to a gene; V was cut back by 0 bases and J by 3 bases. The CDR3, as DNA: TGTGCCAGCAGCGTAGATCTAGCGGGAGAGGGGGACACCGGGGAGCTGTTTTTT. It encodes CASSVDLAGEGDTGELFF.

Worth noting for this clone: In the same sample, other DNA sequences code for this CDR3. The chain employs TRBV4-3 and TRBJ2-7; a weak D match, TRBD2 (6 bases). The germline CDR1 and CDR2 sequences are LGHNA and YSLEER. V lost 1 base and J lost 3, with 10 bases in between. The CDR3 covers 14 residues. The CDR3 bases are TGCGCCAGCAGCCAAGGGGGAGGAGGCTACGAGCAGTACTTC. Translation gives CASSQGGGGYEQYF.

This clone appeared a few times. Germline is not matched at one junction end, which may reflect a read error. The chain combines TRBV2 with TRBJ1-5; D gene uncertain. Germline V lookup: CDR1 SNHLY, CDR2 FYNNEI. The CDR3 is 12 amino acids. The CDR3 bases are TGTGCAAGCATGGGGTTCAATCAGCCCCAGCATTTT. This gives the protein CASMGFNQPQHF.

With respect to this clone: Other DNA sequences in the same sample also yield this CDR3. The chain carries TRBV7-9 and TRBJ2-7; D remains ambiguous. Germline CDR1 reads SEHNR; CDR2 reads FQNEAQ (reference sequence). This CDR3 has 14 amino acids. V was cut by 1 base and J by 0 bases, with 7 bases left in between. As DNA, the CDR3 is TGTGCCAGCAGCTTAGACTCTCTCTCCTACGAGCAGTACTTC. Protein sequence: CASSLDSLSYEQYF.

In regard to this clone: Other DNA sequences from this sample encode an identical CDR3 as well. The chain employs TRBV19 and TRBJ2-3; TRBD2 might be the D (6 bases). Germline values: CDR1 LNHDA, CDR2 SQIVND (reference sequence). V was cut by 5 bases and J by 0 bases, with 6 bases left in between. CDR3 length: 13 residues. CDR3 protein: CASSGTSTDTQYF. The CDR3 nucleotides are TGTGCCAGTAGTGGGACTAGCACAGATACGCAGTATTTT. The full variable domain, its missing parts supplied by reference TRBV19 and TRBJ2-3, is DGGITQSPKYLFRKEGQNVTLSCEQNLNHDAMYWYRQDPGQGLRLIYYSQIVNDFQKGDIAEGYSVSREKKESFPLTVTSAQKNPTAFYLCASSGTSTDTQYFGPGTRLTVL.

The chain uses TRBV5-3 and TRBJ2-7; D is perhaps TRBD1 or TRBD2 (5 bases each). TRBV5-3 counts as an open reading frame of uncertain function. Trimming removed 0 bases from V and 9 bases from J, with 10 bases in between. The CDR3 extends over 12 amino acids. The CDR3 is CARSLAGDGQYF. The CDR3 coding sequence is TGTGCCAGAAGCTTGGCCGGGGACGGGCAGTACTTC.

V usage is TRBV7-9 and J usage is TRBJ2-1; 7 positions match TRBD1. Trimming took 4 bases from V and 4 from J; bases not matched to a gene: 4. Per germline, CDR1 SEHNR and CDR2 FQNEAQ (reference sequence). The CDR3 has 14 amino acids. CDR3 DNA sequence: TGTGCCAGCAGCTCGGACAGGAAATACAATGAGCAGTTCTTC. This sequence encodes CASSSDRKYNEQFF.

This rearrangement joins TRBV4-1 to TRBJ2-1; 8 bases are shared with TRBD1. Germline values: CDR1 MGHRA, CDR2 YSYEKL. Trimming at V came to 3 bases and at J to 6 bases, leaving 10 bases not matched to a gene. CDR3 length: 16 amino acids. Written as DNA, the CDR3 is TGCGCCAGCAGCCACCCGACAGGGGTCAGTCCCAATGAGCAGTTCTTC. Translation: CASSHPTGVSPNEQFF.

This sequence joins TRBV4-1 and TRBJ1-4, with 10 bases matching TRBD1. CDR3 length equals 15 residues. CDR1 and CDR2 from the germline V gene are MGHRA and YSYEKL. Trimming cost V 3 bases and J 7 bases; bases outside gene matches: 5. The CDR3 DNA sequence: TGCGCCAGCAGCCACCCGACAGGGGGCAGTGAAAAACTGTTTTTT. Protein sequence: CASSHPTGGSEKLFF.

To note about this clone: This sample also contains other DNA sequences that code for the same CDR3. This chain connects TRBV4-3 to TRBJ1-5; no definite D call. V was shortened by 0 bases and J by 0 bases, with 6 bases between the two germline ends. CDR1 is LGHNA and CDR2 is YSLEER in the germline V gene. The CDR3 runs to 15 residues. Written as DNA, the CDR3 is TGCGCCAGCAGCCAAGATACGGATAGCAATCAGCCCCAGCATTTT. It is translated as CASSQDTDSNQPQHF.

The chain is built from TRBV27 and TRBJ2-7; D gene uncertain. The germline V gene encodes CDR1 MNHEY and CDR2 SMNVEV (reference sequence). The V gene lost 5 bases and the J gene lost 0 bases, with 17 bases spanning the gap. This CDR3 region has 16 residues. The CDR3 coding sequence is TGTGCCAGCAGTGCCTTAAGCTTAGCCCCCTCCTACGAGCAGTACTTC. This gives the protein CASSALSLAPSYEQYF.

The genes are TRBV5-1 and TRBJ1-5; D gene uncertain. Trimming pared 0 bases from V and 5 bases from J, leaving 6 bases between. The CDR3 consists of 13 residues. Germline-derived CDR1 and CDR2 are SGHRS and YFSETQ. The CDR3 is CASSLVGDQPQHF. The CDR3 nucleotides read TGCGCCAGCAGCTTGGTTGGGGATCAGCCCCAGCATTTT.

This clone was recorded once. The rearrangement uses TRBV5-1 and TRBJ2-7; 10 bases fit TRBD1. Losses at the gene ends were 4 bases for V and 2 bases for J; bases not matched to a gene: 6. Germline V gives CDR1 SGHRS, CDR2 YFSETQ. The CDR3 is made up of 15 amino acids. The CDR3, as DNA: TGCGCCAGCAGCCCAACCGGGACAGGGGCCTACGAGCAGTACTTC. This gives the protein CASSPTGTGAYEQYF.

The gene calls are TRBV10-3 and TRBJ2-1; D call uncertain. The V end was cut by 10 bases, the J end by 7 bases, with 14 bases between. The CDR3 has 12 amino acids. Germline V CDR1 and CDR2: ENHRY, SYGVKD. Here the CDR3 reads CATRRSSNEQFF. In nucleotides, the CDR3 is TGTGCCACCCGTAGGAGTTCGAATGAGCAGTTCTTC.

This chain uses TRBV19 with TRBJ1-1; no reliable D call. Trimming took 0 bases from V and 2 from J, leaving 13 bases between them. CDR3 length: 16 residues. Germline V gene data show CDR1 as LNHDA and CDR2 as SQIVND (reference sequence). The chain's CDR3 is CASSIDPPGGNTEAFF. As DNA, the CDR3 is TGTGCCAGTAGTATAGATCCACCGGGTGGAAACACTGAAGCTTTCTTT. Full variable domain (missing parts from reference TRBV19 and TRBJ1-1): DGGITQSPKYLFRKEGQNVTLSCEQNLNHDAMYWYRQDPGQGLRLIYYSQIVNDFQKGDIAEGYSVSREKKESFPLTVTSAQKNPTAFYLCASSIDPPGGNTEAFFGQGTRLTVV.

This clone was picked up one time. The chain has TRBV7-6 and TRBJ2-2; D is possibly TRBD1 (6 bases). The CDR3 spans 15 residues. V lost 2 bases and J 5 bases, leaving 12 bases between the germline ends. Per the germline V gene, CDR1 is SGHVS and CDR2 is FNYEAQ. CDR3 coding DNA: TGTGCCAGCAGCTTACAAACAGGGAGAACCGGGGAGCTGTTTTTT. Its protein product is CASSLQTGRTGELFF.

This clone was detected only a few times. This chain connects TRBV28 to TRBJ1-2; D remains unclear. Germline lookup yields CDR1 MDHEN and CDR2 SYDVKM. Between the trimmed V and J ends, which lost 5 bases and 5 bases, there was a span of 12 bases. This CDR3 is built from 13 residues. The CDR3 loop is CASSAGKSYGYTF. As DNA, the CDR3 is TGTGCCAGCAGTGCCGGGAAATCTTATGGCTACACCTTC.

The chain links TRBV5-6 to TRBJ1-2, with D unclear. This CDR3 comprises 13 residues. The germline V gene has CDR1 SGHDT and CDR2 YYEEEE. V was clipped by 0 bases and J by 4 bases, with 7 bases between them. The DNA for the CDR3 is TGTGCCAGCAGCTTGGGGGCCTCCTATGGCTACACCTTC. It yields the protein CASSLGASYGYTF.

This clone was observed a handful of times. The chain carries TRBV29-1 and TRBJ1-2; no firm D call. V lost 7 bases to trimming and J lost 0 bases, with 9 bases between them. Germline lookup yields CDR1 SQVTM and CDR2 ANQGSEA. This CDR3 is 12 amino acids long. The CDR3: CSGLGTNYGYTF. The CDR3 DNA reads TGCAGCGGTTTGGGGACTAACTATGGCTACACCTTC.

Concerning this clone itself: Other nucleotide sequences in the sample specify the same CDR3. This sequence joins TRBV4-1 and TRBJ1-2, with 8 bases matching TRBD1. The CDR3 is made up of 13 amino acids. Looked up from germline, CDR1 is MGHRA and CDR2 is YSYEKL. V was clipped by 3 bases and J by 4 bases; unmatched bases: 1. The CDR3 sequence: CASSQDRAYGYTF. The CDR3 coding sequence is TGCGCCAGCAGCCAGGACAGGGCCTATGGCTACACCTTC.